This TCR beta chain was retrieved from a study of metastatic and nonmetastatic thyroid tumors. Study overall: Repertoires from malignant and benign thyroid patients were compared across blood and tumor or nodule tissue.

This clone was observed at least ten times. Its antigen is undetermined. Study processing details: The authors used CDR3 differences across clinicopathological groups to build a distant-metastasis classifier for papillary thyroid cancer. Through MiXCR, TCRdb re-clonotyped the PCR reads. In this record, the V and J calls reflect TCRdb's handling and not the investigators' own analysis. The sample carries tens of thousands of clones, about 13% recorded once. V shed 0 bases and J 2 bases; nucleotides not matched to a gene: 7. CDR1 is MNHEY and CDR2 is SVGAGI in the germline V gene. The CDR3 is 17 amino acids. Study observations and caveats: Versus benign nodules, malignant thyroid tumors reportedly had significantly higher TCR beta diversity, in blood and tumor.

Patients were all untreated before their thyroid surgery. The chain is built from TRBV6-5 and TRBJ2-3, with 8 bases aligning to TRBD1. This sequence originates from a female donor with papillary thyroid cancer or a benign thyroid nodule (not recorded which). Some clones in this sample may be carry-over from other donors' samples. Sample: blood. The CDR3 reads CASSYSGTGLNTDTQYF. The CDR3 DNA reads as TGTGCCAGCAGTTACTCGGGGACAGGCCTCAACACAGATACGCAGTATTTT.